A single sample is the source of the 22 T cell receptor beta chains below, sequenced in a study of OX40 agonist ivuxolimab in advanced cancers. Clones were read by immunoSEQ multiplex PCR, and TCRdb kept only the in-frame ones, dropping some. Here the sample spans about 14,000 clones, about 90% being singletons. Source: CD4+ or CD8+ T cells sorted from blood, taken in a trial of the OX40 agonist ivuxolimab. These receptors were taken from an adult with an advanced solid tumor such as melanoma, head and neck, liver or kidney cancer.

The chain employs TRBV4-3 and TRBJ2-3, with D perhaps matching TRBD2 (6 bases). Germline V gene lookup returns CDR1 LGHNA and CDR2 YSLEER. The CDR3 spans 17 residues. Trimming cost V 0 bases and J 5 bases, with 18 bases left between them. The DNA for the CDR3 is TGCGCCAGCAGCCAAGATCGCCTAGCGATCCGCGGAGATACGCAGTATTTT. Translating gives CASSQDRLAIRGDTQYF.

This clone is a singleton in its sample. This sequence joins TRBV7-9 and TRBJ2-7; D is perhaps TRBD2 (5 bases). In germline, CDR1 is SEHNR, CDR2 FQNEAQ (reference sequence). This CDR3 spans 14 amino acids. V lost 5 bases and J lost 5, with 16 bases in between. Written as DNA, the CDR3 is TGTGCCAGCAGCCCCCAGCGGATGAGGGACGAGCAGTACTTC. Translating it yields CASSPQRMRDEQYF.

The chain carries TRBV2 and TRBJ1-1; possibly TRBD1 for D (5 bases). V dropped 8 bases and J dropped 7 bases, with 11 bases sitting between them. CDR1 and CDR2 from the germline V gene are SNHLY and FYNNEI. This CDR3 is built from 11 residues. The CDR3 spells CASGDGYEAFF. The CDR3 DNA sequence: TGTGCCAGCGGGGACGGATATGAAGCTTTCTTT.

V usage is TRBV25-1 and J usage is TRBJ2-2, with D possibly matching TRBD2 (6 bases). The CDR3 consists of 15 residues. Trimming removed 3 bases from V and 4 bases from J, with 12 bases in between. The germline V gene encodes CDR1 MGHDK and CDR2 SYGVNS. The CDR3 nucleotides are TGTGCCAGCAGTGAGGAGGGGTCCCCCACCGGGGAGCTGTTTTTT. Encoded protein: CASSEEGSPTGELFF.

The CDR3 bases are TGTGCCAGCAGCACAACGACAGATAATGAAAAACTGTTTTTT. Translated, it gives CASSTTTDNEKLFF. The chain is built from TRBV5-6 and TRBJ1-4; TRBD1 is a possible D gene (5 bases). Germline V gene data show CDR1 as SGHDT and CDR2 as YYEEEE. The CDR3 is 14 residues long. V was clipped by 4 bases and J by 4 bases, with 11 bases between them.

This clone was detected a few times. V and J are TRBV9 and TRBJ2-1; TRBD1 agrees at 7 bases. The CDR3 runs to 17 residues. J lost 1 base, V lost 4 bases, and 11 bases had no gene match. Germline V CDR1 and CDR2: SGDLS, YYNGEE. The CDR3 reads CASSSRDSIVSYNEQFF. In DNA, the CDR3 is TGTGCCAGCAGCAGCCGGGACAGTATAGTTTCCTACAATGAGCAGTTCTTC.

The CDR3 loop is CASSFSGGGDGYTF. DNA of the CDR3: TGTGCCAGCAGTTTCTCTGGAGGGGGCGACGGCTACACCTTC. V usage is TRBV27 and J usage is TRBJ1-2; TRBD1 matches 7 bases. The CDR3 totals 14 residues. With 3 bases clipped from V and 8 bases from J, the junction kept 9 bases outside the gene matches. The V gene's germline CDR1 is MNHEY and CDR2 SMNVEV (reference sequence).

The chain combines TRBV2 with TRBJ1-2; D uncertain. There are 13 residues in the CDR3. CDR1 SNHLY and CDR2 FYNNEI come from the germline V gene. Deletions cut 3 bases from V and 6 bases from J, with 11 bases between. CDR3 sequence: CASSERALDGYTF. The CDR3 DNA reads as TGTGCCAGCAGTGAGAGGGCCTTGGATGGCTACACCTTC.

The V call is TRBV5-1, the J call TRBJ2-2; D ambiguous. The V end lost 2 bases, the J end lost 4 bases, and 12 bases lay between the germline ends. The CDR3 spans 15 residues. Germline CDR1 is SGHRS and CDR2 is YFSETQ. The CDR3 region is CASSFLGPSTGELFF. DNA for the CDR3: TGCGCCAGCAGCTTTTTAGGACCCAGCACCGGGGAGCTGTTTTTT.

This CDR3 is CASSQDYPGSADTQYF. CDR3 sequence (DNA): TGCGCCAGCAGCCAAGATTACCCGGGATCCGCAGATACGCAGTATTTT. The chain recombines TRBV4-1 with TRBJ2-3; tentative D call: TRBD2 (5 bases). This CDR3 has 16 residues. Trimming took 0 bases from V and 4 from J, leaving 14 bases between them. CDR1 MGHRA and CDR2 YSYEKL come from the germline V gene.

CDR3 residues: CASHLGNTIYF. The CDR3 nucleotides read TGTGCCAGCCACCTTGGAAACACCATATATTTT. The chain joins TRBV27 to TRBJ1-3; D is unclear. V was cut by 8 bases and J by 3 bases, with 5 bases left in between. The CDR3 sequence is 11 residues long. Germline values: CDR1 MNHEY, CDR2 SMNVEV (reference sequence).

This clone was seen more than once but under ten times. The chain uses TRBV7-9 and TRBJ2-7, with D unclear. The CDR3 totals 13 residues. V was cut by 7 bases and J by 0 bases, with 10 bases left in between. CDR1 is SEHNR, CDR2 FQNEAQ, per germline (reference sequence). This chain's CDR3 is CASNDGSSYEQYF. The CDR3, as DNA: TGTGCCAGCAACGACGGAAGCTCCTACGAGCAGTACTTC.

This chain uses TRBV9 with TRBJ2-3; 7 bases are a match to TRBD2. Per germline, CDR1 SGDLS and CDR2 YYNGEE. This CDR3 has 15 residues. J lost 4 bases, V lost 1 base, and 6 bases had no gene match. The CDR3 sequence: CASSVFAGVADTQYF. The CDR3 DNA is TGTGCCAGCAGCGTATTCGCGGGAGTTGCAGATACGCAGTATTTT.

A single count supports this clone. This sequence joins TRBV7-7 and TRBJ2-3, with a tentative D call TRBD2 (5 bases). The germline V and J ends were trimmed by 4 bases and 0 bases, with 17 bases remaining between them. The CDR3 loop spans 17 amino acids. CDR1 and CDR2 from the germline V gene are SSHAT and FNYEAQ (reference sequence). The CDR3 spells CASSSRLRSGSTDTQYF. DNA for the CDR3: TGTGCCAGCAGCTCACGTCTTCGGAGCGGAAGCACAGATACGCAGTATTTT.

This rearrangement joins TRBV2 to TRBJ2-3; TRBD1 matches 8 bases. Losses at the gene ends were 6 bases for V and 1 base for J; bases not matched to a gene: 9. This CDR3 has 16 amino acids. Germline lookup yields CDR1 SNHLY and CDR2 FYNNEI. The CDR3 protein is CASREKQGGGTDTQYF. The DNA for the CDR3 is TGTGCCAGCAGGGAAAAACAGGGGGGAGGCACAGATACGCAGTATTTT. The full variable domain, rest sourced from reference TRBV2 and TRBJ2-3, is EPEVTQTPSHQVTQMGQEVILRCVPISNHLYFYWYRQILGQKVEFLVSFYNNEISEKSEIFDDQFSVERPDGSNFTLKIRSTKLEDSAMYFCASREKQGGGTDTQYFGPGTRLTVL.

This chain links TRBV6-5 with TRBJ1-1, with D hard to call. Trimming left V 2 bases short and J 3 bases short, with 7 bases between. This CDR3 region has 13 residues. Germline-derived CDR1 and CDR2 are MNHEY and SVGAGI. The CDR3 coding sequence is TGTGCCAGCAGTTACGCGGGGTACACTGAAGCTTTCTTT. This gives the protein CASSYAGYTEAFF.

This rearrangement joins TRBV7-8 to TRBJ2-5; 12 nucleotides align to TRBD2. Near its end, the DNA agrees better with TRBJ2-7, so the J call may be wrong. Germline assignment: CDR1 SGHVS and CDR2 FQNEAQ. This CDR3 comprises 15 residues. DNA for the CDR3: TGTGCCAGCAGCAAAACTAGCGGGGGGACCTACGAGCAGTACTTC. It encodes CASSKTSGGTYEQYF.

This clone was recorded once. The rearrangement links TRBV4-2 to TRBJ1-4; D possibly corresponds to TRBD1 (5 bases). Trimming took 0 bases from V and 8 from J, leaving 16 bases between them. Germline V gene sequence: CDR1 LGHNA, CDR2 YNFKEQ. This CDR3 spans 16 amino acids. CDR3 in amino acids: CASSQDPGRGGEKLFF. DNA of the CDR3: TGTGCCAGCAGCCAAGATCCGGGTAGGGGAGGGGAAAAACTGTTTTTT.

J is TRBJ1-1 and V is TRBV19; 10 positions match TRBD1. Germline CDR1 is LNHDA and CDR2 is SQIVND (reference sequence). The ends lost 8 bases at V and 4 bases at J; junction bases unmatched: 1. The CDR3 spans 12 residues. CDR3 region: CASGTGATEAFF. CDR3 DNA sequence: TGTGCCAGTGGGACAGGGGCCACTGAAGCTTTCTTT.

Notes on this clone: At the DNA level, this CDR3 is encoded by other sequences in the same sample as well. The chain is built from TRBV19 and TRBJ1-2, with D unresolved. The CDR3 has 12 amino acids. Trimming removed 7 bases from V and 5 bases from J, with 11 bases in between. Germline V CDR1 and CDR2: LNHDA, SQIVND (reference sequence). In DNA form, the CDR3 reads TGTGCCAGTACCCTTGGGCCTTATGGCTACACCTTC. It codes for CASTLGPYGYTF. Full variable domain (remainder filled in from reference TRBV19 and TRBJ1-2): DGGITQSPKYLFRKEGQNVTLSCEQNLNHDAMYWYRQDPGQGLRLIYYSQIVNDFQKGDIAEGYSVSREKKESFPLTVTSAQKNPTAFYLCASTLGPYGYTFGSGTRLTVV.

The V and J genes are TRBV10-2 and TRBJ1-2, with D possibly matching TRBD1 (5 bases). V gave up 6 bases and J gave up 7 bases, with 21 bases separating them. The germline CDR1 and CDR2 sequences are WSHSY and SAAADI. The CDR3 length is 15 residues. CDR3 amino acids: CASSPRDLYLGGYTF. The CDR3 nucleotides read TGCGCCAGCAGCCCCCGGGACCTCTACCTGGGTGGCTACACCTTC.

This clone was detected only once. The chain couples TRBV6-5 to TRBJ2-7; 9 bases match TRBD2. J was trimmed by 4 bases and V by 4 bases; bases with no gene match: 5. CDR3 length: 14 amino acids. Looked up from germline, CDR1 is MNHEY and CDR2 is SVGAGI. The CDR3: CASSSGLASYEQYF. The DNA for the CDR3 is TGTGCCAGCAGTTCCGGACTAGCGTCATACGAGCAGTACTTC.